This T cell receptor beta chain appears in the sequencing data of a study of CD8 T cells in ankylosing spondylitis. Study findings and constraints: Seemingly characteristic of ankylosing spondylitis blood was a TCR beta motif consisting of about 8 highly homologous variants. Some of these motif variants have turned up before, in reports on reactive arthritis synovial fluid and blood. According to the report, clones linked to the disease were significantly enriched in matched synovial fluid samples taken from ankylosing spondylitis patients.

Germline V gene data show CDR1 as MNHNS and CDR2 as SASEGT. The CDR3 is 14 amino acids. Trimming took 0 bases from V and 2 from J, leaving 6 bases between them. By quantitative 5'-RACE with molecular barcodes, the TCR beta libraries were made. TCRdb processed the 5' RACE reads anew with MiXCR; each CDR3 protein has one entry. In the table there are around 890,000 distinct CDR3 sequences, approximately 10% of which are singletons. In this sample, this clonotype turned up many times. Its antigen remains unidentified. The chain carries TRBV6-1 and TRBJ2-3; no clear D gene. Sequencing input: blood, either unsorted or a sorted T cell fraction (not recorded which). The sequence came from a male donor with ankylosing spondylitis. Here the CDR3 DNA reads TGTGCCAGCAGTGAAGCGGGGTCCACAGATACGCAGTATTTT. As protein: CASSEAGSTDTQYF.